The next 24 T cell receptor beta chains were all read from a single sample in a study of technical replicates of blood from a handful of donors. Profiled with immunoSEQ multiplex PCR; TCRdb holds only in-frame clones, not every one. The sample yields about 14,000 clones, over 70% seen once. Material: PBMCs. The receptor set was obtained from a human donor in good health.

V is TRBV30 and J is TRBJ2-2; D may be TRBD2 (5 bases). The germline V gene has CDR1 GTSNPN and CDR2 SVGIG (reference sequence). This CDR3 comprises 13 residues. Trimming shortened V by 0 bases and J by 5 bases, and 7 bases separated the two germline ends. In nucleotides, the CDR3 is TGTGCCTGGAGTGTACTAGGAACCGGGGAGCTGTTTTTT. This sequence encodes CAWSVLGTGELFF.

The chain combines TRBV5-4 with TRBJ2-7; D may be TRBD2 (6 bases). Trimming took off 5 bases at V and 2 bases at J, with 11 bases between the two ends. The germline CDR1 and CDR2 sequences are SGHNT and YYREEE (reference sequence). This CDR3 region has 13 residues. CDR3 coding DNA: TGTGCCAGCAGTCCGGACTACCCCTACGAGCAGTACTTC. As protein: CASSPDYPYEQYF.

This chain connects TRBV28 to TRBJ2-5; D is possibly TRBD2 (5 bases). This CDR3 comprises 14 residues. Germline V gene data show CDR1 as MDHEN and CDR2 as SYDVKM. V lost 6 bases to trimming and J lost 3 bases, with 14 bases between them. CDR3 sequence: CASSRETGKETQYF. The CDR3 nucleotides are TGTGCCAGCAGCCGAGAGACGGGAAAAGAGACCCAGTACTTC.

This chain uses TRBV10-1 with TRBJ2-7; D is uncertain. V was shortened by 3 bases and J by 0 bases, with 6 bases between the two germline ends. The CDR3 has 13 residues. Per the germline V gene, CDR1 is WNHNN and CDR2 is SYGVQD (reference sequence). The CDR3, as DNA: TGCGCCAGCAGTGATGGGCTCTCCTACGAGCAGTACTTC. Translating gives CASSDGLSYEQYF.

The V gene is TRBV10-1, the J gene TRBJ1-1; TRBD1 might be the D (6 bases). The CDR3 is 13 amino acids. Looked up from germline, CDR1 is WNHNN and CDR2 is SYGVQD (reference sequence). Trimming removed 6 bases from V and 0 bases from J, with 8 bases in between. CDR3 DNA: TGCGCCAGCAGCGGACAGCTGAACACTGAAGCTTTCTTT. Amino acids: CASSGQLNTEAFF.

The gene calls are TRBV30 and TRBJ1-5, with D unresolved. The CDR3 runs to 16 residues. With 1 base removed from V and 3 bases from J, the gap between germline ends came to 16 bases. Germline loops: CDR1 GTSNPN, CDR2 SVGIG (reference sequence). The CDR3 nucleotides read TGTGCCTGGAGTGGACACAGCAATCTCGACAATCAGCCCCAGCATTTT. Protein product: CAWSGHSNLDNQPQHF. The full variable domain, with the rest looked up from reference TRBV30 and TRBJ1-5, is SQTIHQWPATLVQPVGSPLSLECTVEGTSNPNLYWYRQAAGRGLQLLFYSVGIGQISSEVPQNLSASRPQDRQFILSSKKLLLSDSGFYLCAWSGHSNLDNQPQHFGDGTRLSIL.

This rearrangement joins TRBV10-3 to TRBJ1-2; D might be TRBD1 (5 bases). Germline values: CDR1 ENHRY, CDR2 SYGVKD. The CDR3 contains 17 residues. Trimming stripped 11 bases from V and 0 bases from J, with 25 bases between. The CDR3 nucleotides read TGTGCCTCCGTGGGGCTAGGGCCCGCCCTTACTAACTATGGCTACACCTTC. Encoded protein: CASVGLGPALTNYGYTF.

The rearrangement links TRBV28 to TRBJ1-2; tentative D call: TRBD1 (6 bases). CDR3 length: 15 residues. Germline CDR1 and CDR2: MDHEN and SYDVKM. The ends were cut back, 7 bases at V and 4 bases at J, with 19 bases in the middle. In DNA, the CDR3 is TGTGCCAGCACCGCGCCCCCGGGACAAGGCTATGGCTACACCTTC. Its translation is CASTAPPGQGYGYTF.

The V and J genes are TRBV19 and TRBJ1-5; D is undetermined. The CDR3 totals 13 residues. The germline V and J ends were trimmed by 7 bases and 4 bases, with 11 bases remaining between them. The germline CDR1 and CDR2 sequences are LNHDA and SQIVND (reference sequence). The CDR3 sequence: CASNTNINQPQHF. In DNA form, the CDR3 reads TGTGCCAGTAACACCAACATAAATCAGCCCCAGCATTTT. The full variable domain, with the rest looked up from reference TRBV19 and TRBJ1-5, is DGGITQSPKYLFRKEGQNVTLSCEQNLNHDAMYWYRQDPGQGLRLIYYSQIVNDFQKGDIAEGYSVSREKKESFPLTVTSAQKNPTAFYLCASNTNINQPQHFGDGTRLSIL.

This clone showed up just once. The chain couples TRBV2 to TRBJ2-7; D possibly corresponds to TRBD1 (6 bases). The CDR3 is 14 amino acids. V was clipped by 8 bases and J by 1 base, with 15 bases between them. Germline loops: CDR1 SNHLY, CDR2 FYNNEI. The CDR3 region has the DNA TGTGCCAGCTCCAAACAGGGAAGATCCTACGAGCAGTACTTC. Translating gives CASSKQGRSYEQYF.

The chain is built from TRBV27 and TRBJ2-6, with D perhaps matching TRBD1 (5 bases). There are 17 residues in the CDR3. Trimming removed 7 bases at V and 0 bases at J, with 16 bases between. Germline V gene sequence: CDR1 MNHEY, CDR2 SMNVEV (reference sequence). The CDR3 DNA reads TGTGCCAGCATTGGGTGGGGCGGAAACTCTGGGGCCAACGTCCTGACTTTC. Encoded protein: CASIGWGGNSGANVLTF.

The chain recombines TRBV15 with TRBJ1-4; TRBD1 is a possible D gene (6 bases). CDR3 size: 14 residues. Trimming stripped 1 base from V and 5 bases from J, with 8 bases between. Looked up from germline, CDR1 is LNHNV and CDR2 is YYDKDF (reference sequence). Here the CDR3 DNA reads TGTGCCACCAGCAGAGGGCAGGGGAATGAAAAACTGTTTTTT. Its protein product is CATSRGQGNEKLFF.

The gene calls are TRBV27 and TRBJ1-1; D gene uncertain. Trimming stripped 0 bases from V and 4 bases from J, with 15 bases between. This CDR3 spans 16 amino acids. CDR1 MNHEY and CDR2 SMNVEV come from the germline V gene (reference sequence). The CDR3 loop is CASSLSSAVESTEAFF. CDR3 bases: TGTGCCAGCAGTTTATCTTCCGCGGTTGAAAGCACTGAAGCTTTCTTT.

The chain links TRBV9 to TRBJ2-1; TRBD2 is a possible D gene (6 bases). The CDR3 extends over 13 amino acids. The V gene lost 2 bases and the J gene lost 3 bases, with 6 bases spanning the gap. The V gene's germline CDR1 is SGDLS and CDR2 YYNGEE. In DNA, the CDR3 is TGTGCCAGCAGCGTTAGCGGCTACAATGAGCAGTTCTTC. This sequence encodes CASSVSGYNEQFF.

V is TRBV27 and J is TRBJ2-7; 7 bases map to TRBD1. There are 16 residues in the CDR3. Germline CDR1 and CDR2: MNHEY and SMNVEV (reference sequence). V trimming: 5 bases; J trimming: 4 bases; junction bases outside the gene matches: 14. CDR3 protein: CASSPSQWGQTYEQYF. The CDR3 DNA follows: TGTGCCAGCAGTCCGAGCCAGTGGGGACAGACGTACGAGCAGTACTTC.

The CDR3 protein is CASSLGGQLQFF. The CDR3 bases are TGTGCCAGCAGCTTGGGTGGACAGTTGCAGTTCTTC. The V gene is TRBV5-6, the J gene TRBJ2-1; possibly TRBD1 for D (6 bases). The V end was cut by 0 bases, the J end by 12 bases, with 10 bases between. Germline V gene data show CDR1 as SGHDT and CDR2 as YYEEEE. The CDR3 has 12 amino acids.

This sequence joins TRBV2 and TRBJ2-1; no reliable D call. V was trimmed by 3 bases and J by 9 bases, leaving 9 bases between them. Germline CDR1 and CDR2: SNHLY and FYNNEI. The CDR3 is 12 amino acids. The CDR3 protein is CASSEGFVEQFF. CDR3 nucleotide sequence: TGTGCCAGCAGTGAGGGCTTCGTTGAGCAGTTCTTC.

V gene TRBV5-4 combines with J gene TRBJ1-1, with TRBD1 as a possible D gene (5 bases). Germline CDR1 reads SGHNT; CDR2 reads YYREEE (reference sequence). Trimming left V 4 bases short and J 0 bases short, with 13 bases between. The CDR3 has 15 amino acids. The CDR3 bases are TGTGCCAGCAGCCCGGGACTTTTAGTGAACACTGAAGCTTTCTTT. Translating it yields CASSPGLLVNTEAFF.

The CDR3 DNA reads TGTGCCAGCAGCCCCATGGGGGGGGACGAGCAGTACTTC. Its protein product is CASSPMGGDEQYF. This sequence joins TRBV7-9 and TRBJ2-7; 7 bases agree with TRBD2. V dropped 5 bases and J dropped 5; count of bases not matched to a gene: 6. Germline values: CDR1 SEHNR, CDR2 FQNEAQ (reference sequence). This CDR3 has 13 residues.

The table lists this clone with a few counts. The genes are TRBV27 and TRBJ1-5; D is ambiguous. The germline V gene has CDR1 MNHEY and CDR2 SMNVEV (reference sequence). CDR3 size: 13 residues. The V end lost 4 bases, the J end lost 3 bases, and 7 bases lay between the germline ends. CDR3 bases: TGTGCCAGCAGTTGGCATTCCAATCAGCCCCAGCATTTT. Protein sequence: CASSWHSNQPQHF.

The genes are TRBV10-3 and TRBJ2-7; 7 bases match TRBD1. Trimming at V came to 2 bases and at J to 5 bases, leaving 18 bases not matched to a gene. Germline values: CDR1 ENHRY, CDR2 SYGVKD. This CDR3 comprises 18 residues. The CDR3 region is CAISETEIDRERGNEQYF. The CDR3 DNA reads TGTGCCATCAGTGAGACGGAAATAGACAGGGAACGCGGCAACGAGCAGTACTTC.

This chain joins TRBV4-2 and TRBJ2-3; the match to TRBD2 covers 9 bases. After removal of 3 bases from V and 2 bases from J, the junction contained 9 bases not matched to a gene. This CDR3 contains 17 residues. CDR1 and CDR2 from the germline V gene are LGHNA and YNFKEQ. In DNA form, the CDR3 reads TGTGCCAGCAGCCAGGATTTTAGCGGGAGCCCCACAGATACGCAGTATTTT. It is translated as CASSQDFSGSPTDTQYF.

The chain couples TRBV2 to TRBJ2-2; D possibly corresponds to TRBD2 (5 bases). The CDR3 sequence is 15 residues long. V shed 1 base and J shed 2 bases, with 8 bases lying between them. Looked up from germline, CDR1 is SNHLY and CDR2 is FYNNEI. The DNA for the CDR3 is TGTGCCAGCAGTGAAGGGTGGACTAACACCGGGGAGCTGTTTTTT. Its translation: CASSEGWTNTGELFF.

The chain couples TRBV2 to TRBJ2-7; D possibly corresponds to TRBD2 (5 bases). The CDR3 is 14 amino acids. Per the germline V gene, CDR1 is SNHLY and CDR2 is FYNNEI. V lost 3 bases, J lost 6 bases, and 15 bases lay in between. The CDR3 bases are TGTGCCAGCAGTGAGGTCCGGGGAGCCGCCGAGCAGTACTTC. Translation: CASSEVRGAAEQYF. Drawing the rest from reference TRBV2 and TRBJ2-7, the complete variable domain is EPEVTQTPSHQVTQMGQEVILRCVPISNHLYFYWYRQILGQKVEFLVSFYNNEISEKSEIFDDQFSVERPDGSNFTLKIRSTKLEDSAMYFCASSEVRGAAEQYFGPGTRLTVT.